A single sample gave rise to the 16 T cell receptor beta chains below, sequenced in a study of PD-1 blockade in classical Hodgkin lymphoma. Time point here: newly diagnosed, previously untreated cHL patient sample. Sequencing was performed with immunoSEQ multiplex PCR; in TCRdb, only in-frame clones are kept and a portion is missing. The sample comprises tens of thousands of clones, nearly 95% of which are singletons, and about 3.6% rests with the top ten. The sequenced material came from peripheral blood mononuclear cells (PBMCs). These receptors originate from a human donor with classical Hodgkin lymphoma.

This chain uses TRBV30 with TRBJ2-5, with 8 bases that match TRBD2. V lost 0 bases to trimming and J lost 5 bases; unmatched junction nucleotides: 11. CDR1 and CDR2 from the germline V gene are GTSNPN and SVGIG (reference sequence). This CDR3 has 16 amino acids. CDR3: CAWSVPWRGVFETQYF. The CDR3 coding sequence is TGTGCCTGGAGTGTACCTTGGCGGGGGGTTTTCGAGACCCAGTACTTC.

The J gene is TRBJ2-3, the V gene TRBV21-1; the DNA was not used to check the table's D call, TRBD1. TRBV21-1 is termed a pseudogene. The CDR3 covers 16 residues. The CDR3: CASSTNYQGSTDTQYF. The DNA for the CDR3 is TGTGCCAGCAGCACCAATTATCAGGGCTCCACAGATACGCAGTATTTT.

This sequence joins TRBV4-2 and TRBJ2-6; TRBD1 matches 7 bases. CDR3 length equals 16 residues. V shed 2 bases and J 4 bases; nucleotides not matched to a gene: 5. Germline lookup yields CDR1 LGHNA and CDR2 YNFKEQ. The CDR3 DNA reads as TGTGCCAGCAGCCAACCAACAGGGGCCGGGGCCAACGTCCTGACTTTC. Translation: CASSQPTGAGANVLTF.

V is TRBV7-9 and J is TRBJ1-2; D is undetermined. V lost 5 bases and J 0 bases, leaving 13 bases between the germline ends. The CDR3 runs to 15 residues. The germline V gene has CDR1 SEHNR and CDR2 FQNEAQ (reference sequence). The CDR3 nucleotides are TGTGCCAGCAGCACGTCGGACCCTCCTAACTATGGCTACACCTTC. This translates into CASSTSDPPNYGYTF.

The chain carries TRBV29-1 and TRBJ2-4; possible D gene TRBD1, 6 bases. Germline CDR1 is SQVTM and CDR2 is ANQGSEA. This CDR3 contains 16 residues. The V and J ends lost 0 bases and 1 base respectively, with 13 bases between them. The CDR3 sequence is CSVEDLRGYAKNIQYF. For the CDR3, the DNA is TGCAGCGTTGAAGATTTGAGGGGGTATGCCAAAAACATTCAGTACTTC.

The chain combines TRBV27 with TRBJ2-5; D gene unclear. CDR3 length: 11 residues. From germline, CDR1 is MNHEY and CDR2 SMNVEV (reference sequence). The V end was cut by 9 bases, the J end by 11 bases, with 16 bases between. The CDR3 DNA reads TGTGCCAGTTCCCCCGGCGGCCCGCAGTACTTC. This codes for CASSPGGPQYF.

Only one count was recorded for this clone. CDR3: CASSYSPLGANVLTF. Here the CDR3 DNA reads TGTGCCAGCAGTTACAGTCCTCTGGGGGCCAACGTCCTGACTTTC. The chain employs TRBV6-5 and TRBJ2-6; D unclear. V was cut by 2 bases and J by 4 bases, with 9 bases left in between. Germline CDR1 reads MNHEY; CDR2 reads SVGAGI. The CDR3 runs 15 residues.

The rearrangement links TRBV6-5 to TRBJ2-4; D is unresolved. This CDR3 is 15 amino acids long. Trimming removed 6 bases from V and 1 base from J, with 13 bases in between. The germline V gene has CDR1 MNHEY and CDR2 SVGAGI. CDR3 amino acids: CASRELTGAKNIQYF. CDR3 nucleotides: TGTGCCAGCAGGGAATTGACTGGCGCCAAAAACATTCAGTACTTC.

V gene TRBV6-5 combines with J gene TRBJ2-3; D may be TRBD2 (5 bases). Trimming removed 8 bases at V and 9 bases at J, with 15 bases between. Germline CDR1 MNHEY, CDR2 SVGAGI. The CDR3 runs 12 residues. The CDR3 nucleotides read TGTGCCAGCGAGACCGTAGAGCGGACGCAGTATTTT. It codes for CASETVERTQYF.

This sequence joins TRBV5-7 and TRBJ2-5; 9 nucleotides line up with TRBD2. TRBV5-7 is sorted into the ORF group, with uncertain function. V trimming: 4 bases; J trimming: 9 bases; junction bases outside the gene matches: 13. This CDR3 has 15 amino acids. CDR3 residues: CASSVKSSGGEAQYF. The CDR3 nucleotides read TGTGCCAGCAGCGTGAAAAGTAGCGGGGGTGAGGCCCAGTACTTC.

The rearrangement joins TRBV2 to TRBJ1-2; D call uncertain. CDR1 and CDR2 (germline): SNHLY, FYNNEI. V shed 4 bases and J shed 7 bases, with 13 bases lying between them. The CDR3 length is 13 residues. CDR3 loop: CASSGVNIPGYTF. For the CDR3, the DNA is TGTGCCAGCAGTGGGGTCAACATTCCTGGCTACACCTTC.

The rearrangement links TRBV6-1 to TRBJ1-5; D gene ambiguous. The germline V and J ends were trimmed by 1 base and 6 bases, with 13 bases remaining between them. This CDR3 comprises 15 residues. Germline CDR1 and CDR2: MNHNS and SASEGT. The CDR3 DNA follows: TGTGCCAGCAGTGAAGATCCAGGCTTCGGTCAGCCCCAGCATTTT. As protein: CASSEDPGFGQPQHF.

The genes are TRBV2 and TRBJ2-3; TRBD2 matches at 14 bases. CDR1 and CDR2 (germline): SNHLY, FYNNEI. This CDR3 contains 16 residues. Trimming at V came to 5 bases and at J to 6 bases, leaving 7 bases not matched to a gene. The CDR3 loop reads CASSSPGLAGVDTQYF. In DNA, the CDR3 is TGTGCCAGCAGTTCACCGGGACTAGCGGGAGTTGATACGCAGTATTTT.

The gene calls are TRBV5-4 and TRBJ1-4; 8 bases line up with TRBD1. This CDR3 has 14 amino acids. Per the germline V gene, CDR1 is SGHNT and CDR2 is YYREEE (reference sequence). V trimming: 3 bases; J trimming: 8 bases; junction bases outside the gene matches: 6. Here the CDR3 DNA reads TGTGCCAGCAGCTCAGGACAGGGCGGAGAAAAACTGTTTTTT. Protein sequence: CASSSGQGGEKLFF.

Here the CDR3 DNA reads TGCGCCAGCAGCGCAGGACAGAGCGACTCCTACGAGCAGTACTTC. Translating it yields CASSAGQSDSYEQYF. The J gene is TRBJ2-7, the V gene TRBV5-1; a weak D match, TRBD1 (6 bases). Trimming left V 4 bases short and J 0 bases short, with 14 bases between. Germline CDR1 is SGHRS and CDR2 is YFSETQ. The CDR3 extends over 15 amino acids.

The V call is TRBV11-2, the J call TRBJ1-1; 7 bases are a match to TRBD1. CDR3 length equals 14 residues. CDR1 is SGHAT, CDR2 FQNNGV, per germline. V dropped 5 bases and J dropped 3; count of bases not matched to a gene: 6. CDR3 residues: CASSTSGGDTEAFF. In DNA, the CDR3 is TGTGCCAGCAGCACCTCAGGGGGGGACACTGAAGCTTTCTTT.